This T cell receptor (beta chain) derives from a study of long-term antiretroviral therapy in people with HIV. Findings and limits, study-wide: HIV repertoires spanned tighter CDR3 length ranges than controls did.

Notes on this clone: Its specificity is not known.

PBMC samples from each donor numbered at least one pre-ART and at least two post-ART. Prior to DNA extraction, the samples held 1-10 million cryopreserved PBMC. The immunoSEQ assay was v3.0, run at survey level. Clones were sequenced by immunoSEQ multiplex PCR, and TCRdb holds only the in-frame ones, with some missing. The sample consists of about 36,000 clones, around 94% of them appearing once. The length of the CDR3 is 16 residues. From germline, CDR1 is MNHEY and CDR2 SVGAGI. V was clipped by 4 bases and J by 9 bases, with 19 bases between them. The sample consisted of unsorted PBMCs, taken 4.1 years after starting antiretroviral therapy. The TCR was taken from a woman aged 50 to 60 with HIV. The chain employs TRBV6-5 and TRBJ1-6, with a possible D match to TRBD1 (5 bases). This CDR3 reads CASSSRATVQGSPLHF. The CDR3 DNA reads TGTGCCAGCAGTTCGAGAGCGACAGTCCAAGGTTCACCCCTCCACTTT.